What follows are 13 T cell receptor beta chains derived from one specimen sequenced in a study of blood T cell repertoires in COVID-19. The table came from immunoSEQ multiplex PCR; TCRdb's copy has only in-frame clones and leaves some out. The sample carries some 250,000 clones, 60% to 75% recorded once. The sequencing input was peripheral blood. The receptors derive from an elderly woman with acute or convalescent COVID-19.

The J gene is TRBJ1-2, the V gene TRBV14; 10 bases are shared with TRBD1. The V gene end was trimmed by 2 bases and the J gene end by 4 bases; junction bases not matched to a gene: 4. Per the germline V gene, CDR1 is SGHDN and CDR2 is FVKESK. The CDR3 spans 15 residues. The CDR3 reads CASSQSGTGVYGYTF. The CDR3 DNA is TGTGCCAGCAGCCAATCCGGGACAGGGGTCTATGGCTACACCTTC.

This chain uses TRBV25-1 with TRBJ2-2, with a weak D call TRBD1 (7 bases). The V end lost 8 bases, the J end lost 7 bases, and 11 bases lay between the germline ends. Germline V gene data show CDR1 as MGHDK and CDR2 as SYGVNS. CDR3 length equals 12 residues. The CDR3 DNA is TGTGCCAGCCGACAGGGACTCGGGGAGCTGTTTTTT. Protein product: CASRQGLGELFF.

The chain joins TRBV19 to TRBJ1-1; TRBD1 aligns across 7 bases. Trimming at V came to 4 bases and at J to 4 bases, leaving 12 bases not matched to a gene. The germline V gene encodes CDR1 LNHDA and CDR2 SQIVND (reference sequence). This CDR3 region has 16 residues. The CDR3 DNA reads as TGTGCCAGTAGTACCGGACAGGATTGGGTAGTCACTGAAGCTTTCTTT. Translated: CASSTGQDWVVTEAFF.

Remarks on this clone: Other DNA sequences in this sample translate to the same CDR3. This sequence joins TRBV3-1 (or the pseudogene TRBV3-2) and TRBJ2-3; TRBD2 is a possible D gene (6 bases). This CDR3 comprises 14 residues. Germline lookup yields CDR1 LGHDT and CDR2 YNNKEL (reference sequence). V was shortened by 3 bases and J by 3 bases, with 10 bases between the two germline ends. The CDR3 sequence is CASSQSGGTDTQYF. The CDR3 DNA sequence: TGTGCCAGCAGCCAGTCCGGGGGAACAGATACGCAGTATTTT.

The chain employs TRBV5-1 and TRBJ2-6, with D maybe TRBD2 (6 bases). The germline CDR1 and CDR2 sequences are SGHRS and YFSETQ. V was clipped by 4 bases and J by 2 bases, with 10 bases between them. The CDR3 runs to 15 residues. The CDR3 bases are TGCGCCAGCAGCAGGGGAGGCGCTGGGGCCAACGTCCTGACTTTC. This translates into CASSRGGAGANVLTF.

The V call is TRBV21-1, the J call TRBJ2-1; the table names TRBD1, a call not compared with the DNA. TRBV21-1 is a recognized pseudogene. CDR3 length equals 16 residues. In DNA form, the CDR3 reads TGTGCCAGCAGCAAAGCTTCCGGGACAGGGTGCAATGAGCAGTTCTTC. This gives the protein CASSKASGTGCNEQFF.

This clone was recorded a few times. CDR3 in amino acids: CAISTDTYNEQFF. The CDR3 DNA reads as TGTGCCATCAGTACCGACACATACAATGAGCAGTTCTTC. The rearrangement uses TRBV10-3 and TRBJ2-1; D remains ambiguous. The V end was cut by 5 bases, the J end by 4 bases, with 9 bases between. This CDR3 is 13 amino acids long. Looked up from germline, CDR1 is ENHRY and CDR2 is SYGVKD.

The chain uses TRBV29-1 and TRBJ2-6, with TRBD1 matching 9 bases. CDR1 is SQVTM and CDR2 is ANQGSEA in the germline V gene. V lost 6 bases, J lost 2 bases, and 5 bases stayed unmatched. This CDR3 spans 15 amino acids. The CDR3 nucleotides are TGCAGCGTGGGACAGGGCGTCGCTGGGGCCAACGTCCTGACTTTC. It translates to CSVGQGVAGANVLTF.

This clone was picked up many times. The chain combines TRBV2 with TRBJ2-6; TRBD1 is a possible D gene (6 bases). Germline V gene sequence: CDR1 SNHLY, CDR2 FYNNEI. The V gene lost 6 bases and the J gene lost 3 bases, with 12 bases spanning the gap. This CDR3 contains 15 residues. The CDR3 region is CASREQGSGANVLTF. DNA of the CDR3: TGTGCCAGCAGGGAACAGGGTAGTGGGGCCAACGTCCTGACTTTC.

CDR3 in DNA: TGTGCCAGCAGGATGCAGGAAATAAACTATGGCTACACCTTC. Protein: CASRMQEINYGYTF. The chain couples TRBV6-5 to TRBJ1-2, with no clear D. Germline assignment: CDR1 MNHEY and CDR2 SVGAGI. With 6 bases removed from V and 2 bases from J, the gap between germline ends came to 13 bases. The CDR3 consists of 14 residues.

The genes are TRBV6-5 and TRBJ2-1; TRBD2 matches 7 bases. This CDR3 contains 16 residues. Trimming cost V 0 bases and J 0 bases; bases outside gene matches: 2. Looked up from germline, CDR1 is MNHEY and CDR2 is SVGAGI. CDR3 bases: TGTGCCAGCAGTTACTCAGGCGGGGGCTCCTACAATGAGCAGTTCTTC. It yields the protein CASSYSGGGSYNEQFF.

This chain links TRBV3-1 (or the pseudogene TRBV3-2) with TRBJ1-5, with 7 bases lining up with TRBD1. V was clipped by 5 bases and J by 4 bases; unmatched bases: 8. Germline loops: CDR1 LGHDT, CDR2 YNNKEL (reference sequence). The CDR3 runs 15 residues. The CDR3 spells CASSLQGSGNQPQHF. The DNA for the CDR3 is TGTGCCAGCAGCTTACAGGGGTCGGGAAATCAGCCCCAGCATTTT.

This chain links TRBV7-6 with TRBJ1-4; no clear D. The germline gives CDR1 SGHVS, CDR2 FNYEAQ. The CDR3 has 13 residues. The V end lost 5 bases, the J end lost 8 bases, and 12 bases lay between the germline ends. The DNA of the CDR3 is TGTGCCAGCAGCCGGGTCCGAGGGGAAAAACTGTTTTTT. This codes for CASSRVRGEKLFF.